Presented here are 17 T cell receptor beta chains from one specimen sequenced in a study of T-cell reconstitution after alpha-beta-depleted transplantation in children (TCRdb year 2016). The library was prepared using PCR. The instrument was an Illumina HiSeq 2500. To normalize quantification of the TCRbeta repertoire, the TCR libraries were built with molecular barcoding that relied on unique molecular identifiers. The public reads were run again by TCRdb, first through fastp at Q25 and then through MiXCR, and only productive beta chains were kept. Every entry covers one CDR3 protein and lists the most common genes and DNA from its rows. This sample gives about 510,000 distinct CDR3 sequences in total; approximately 10% of them show up just once. Around 15% of the sample rests with the top ten. Read against the paper, the sample's treatment or condition label means: allogeneic hematopoietic cell transplantation with graft depleted of TCRalphabeta T cells and CD19 B cells.

This material consisted of PBMCs, mostly from graft donor cells, taken 180 days after TCRalphabeta/CD19-depleted stem cell transplant. The receptors were sampled from a female patient aged 2 to 10 who had a stem cell transplant for aplastic anemia, so the T cells may come from the graft donor.

The chain joins TRBV19 to TRBJ2-7; the D is unclear. Germline CDR1 and CDR2: LNHDA and SQIVND (reference sequence). V lost 4 bases and J lost 6, with 13 bases in between. The CDR3 contains 13 residues. Written as DNA, the CDR3 is TGTGCCAGTAGTACGGACGTGCTGGCCGAGCAGTACGTC. Residues: CASSTDVLAEQYV.

There are a few counts of this clonotype. The rearrangement uses TRBV5-4 and TRBJ2-1, with 13 bases fitting TRBD2. This CDR3 has 16 residues. Trimming removed 2 bases from V and 12 bases from J; junction bases left unmatched: 11. Germline V gene data show CDR1 as SGHNT and CDR2 as YYREEE (reference sequence). The CDR3 DNA sequence: TGTGCCAGCAGCTTTCTATCCGGGACTAGCGGGGATGTGCAGTTCTTC. Its protein is CASSFLSGTSGDVQFF.

The chain carries TRBV19 and TRBJ2-1; D remains unclear. The V gene's germline CDR1 is LNHDA and CDR2 SQIVND (reference sequence). This CDR3 is built from 13 residues. The V and J ends lost 4 bases and 3 bases respectively, with 7 bases between them. The CDR3 loop reads CASSTGNYNEQFF. In DNA form, the CDR3 reads TGTGCCAGTAGTACGGGTAACTACAATGAGCAGTTCTTC.

This clonotype was seen once. V and J are TRBV12-5 and TRBJ2-5, with D maybe TRBD2 (5 bases). The CDR3 length is 18 residues. V was shortened by 4 bases and J by 4 bases, with 25 bases between the two germline ends. CDR1 LGHNT and CDR2 FRNRAP come from the germline V gene. CDR3 in amino acids: CASGSRGLAKGSRETQYF. In DNA, the CDR3 is TGTGCTAGTGGTTCAAGAGGGCTAGCCAAGGGCTCACGAGAGACCCAGTACTTC.

The V call is TRBV20-1, the J call TRBJ2-2; 9 positions agree with TRBD2. The CDR3 runs 15 residues. With V trimmed by 1 base and J by 4 bases, 4 bases remained unmatched. Germline CDR1 DFQATT, CDR2 SNEGSKA (reference sequence). The CDR3 DNA is TGCAGTGCTAGAGCCAGCGGGAGGACCACCGGGGAGCTGTTTTTT. Translation gives CSARASGRTTGELFF.

The chain employs TRBV27 and TRBJ2-2; the D is unclear. CDR1 and CDR2 (germline): MNHEY, SMNVEV (reference sequence). This CDR3 region has 14 residues. V lost 2 bases and J 4 bases, leaving 8 bases between the germline ends. This CDR3 is CASSLSGFTGELFF. Here the CDR3 DNA reads TGTGCCAGCAGTTTAAGTGGTTTCACCGGGGAGCTGTTTTTT.

This clonotype came up many times. The rearrangement joins TRBV7-2 to TRBJ2-2, with 9 bases fitting TRBD1. The CDR3 length is 15 residues. Trimming cost V 7 bases and J 4 bases; bases outside gene matches: 7. Per germline, CDR1 SGHTA and CDR2 FQGNSA. For the CDR3, the DNA is TGTGCCAGCAAACAGGACAGGGGAGGCACCGGGGAGCTGTTTTTT. It codes for CASKQDRGGTGELFF. Full variable domain (outside the CDR3, taken from reference TRBV7-2 and TRBJ2-2): GAGVSQSPSNKVTEKGKDVELRCDPISGHTALYWYRQSLGQGLEFLIYFQGNSAPDKSGLPSDRFSAERTGGSVSTLTIQRTQQEDSAVYLCASKQDRGGTGELFFGEGSRLTVL.

This clonotype was picked up a small number of times. The chain recombines TRBV30 with TRBJ1-2; 9 bases agree with TRBD1. Germline V gene lookup returns CDR1 GTSNPN and CDR2 SVGIG (reference sequence). Germline trimming cut 3 bases from V and 6 bases from J; bases unmatched to any gene: 5. This CDR3 is 13 amino acids long. In nucleotides, the CDR3 is TGTGCCTGGAGCCCCGACAGGGGGGATGGCTACACCTTC. This codes for CAWSPDRGDGYTF.

The chain combines TRBV27 with TRBJ1-5; a possible D gene is TRBD1 (5 bases). Looked up from germline, CDR1 is MNHEY and CDR2 is SMNVEV (reference sequence). V lost 6 bases and J lost 1, with 13 bases in between. This CDR3 contains 15 residues. The CDR3 region is CASRETRASNQPQHF. CDR3 DNA sequence: TGTGCCAGCAGAGAAACCAGGGCGAGCAATCAGCCCCAGCATTTT.

This clonotype turned up a few times. V is TRBV21-1 and J is TRBJ1-4; TRBD1, as called in the table, went unchecked against the DNA. TRBV21-1 is deemed a pseudogene. The CDR3 is 21 amino acids. CDR3 region: CASSKVLRRCAGASLDEKLFF. In DNA form, the CDR3 reads TGTGCCAGCAGCAAAGTTCTGAGGCGTTGTGCAGGGGCGTCTTTAGATGAAAAACTGTTTTTT.

This clonotype was counted a few times. The gene calls are TRBV4-3 and TRBJ2-1; no reliable D call. CDR1 and CDR2 from the germline V gene are LGHNA and YSLEER. V was clipped by 3 bases and J by 4 bases, with 13 bases between them. The CDR3 is made up of 15 amino acids. The CDR3 region is CASSHSHGIYNEQFF. DNA for the CDR3: TGCGCCAGCAGCCACTCCCACGGAATTTACAATGAGCAGTTCTTC.

This clonotype was counted only a few times. V and J are TRBV10-1 and TRBJ2-2; 9 nucleotides line up with TRBD1. With 4 bases clipped from V and 7 bases from J, the junction kept 7 bases outside the gene matches. The CDR3 sequence is 15 residues long. Germline V gives CDR1 WNHNN, CDR2 SYGVQD (reference sequence). This CDR3 reads CASSVSGTGIGELFF. In DNA, the CDR3 is TGCGCCAGCAGTGTATCCGGGACAGGGATCGGGGAGCTGTTTTTT.

This clonotype was seen a handful of times. In nucleotides, the CDR3 is TGCAGTGCTAGAAGGACAGGGGGCCGGGAGACCCAGTACTTC. Translating it yields CSARRTGGRETQYF. The chain links TRBV20-1 to TRBJ2-5; the match to TRBD1 covers 11 bases. Per the germline V gene, CDR1 is DFQATT and CDR2 is SNEGSKA (reference sequence). The J segment lost 5 bases and the V segment lost 2 bases, leaving 4 bases of the junction unmatched. The CDR3 runs to 14 residues.

The rearrangement links TRBV10-3 to TRBJ1-3; D gene unclear. In germline, CDR1 is ENHRY, CDR2 SYGVKD. The CDR3 length is 16 residues. V was pared by 4 bases and J by 3 bases, with 16 bases between. The DNA of the CDR3 is TGTGCCATCAGTGGTTCTCGGCCCTGGGTTGGAAACACCATATATTTT. It yields the protein CAISGSRPWVGNTIYF.

This chain connects TRBV7-2 to TRBJ2-7; unclear D gene. Per germline, CDR1 SGHTA and CDR2 FQGNSA. This CDR3 region has 12 residues. V gave up 4 bases and J gave up 0 bases, with 4 bases separating them. The chain's CDR3 is CASSYGSYEQYF. CDR3 coding DNA: TGTGCCAGCAGCTACGGCTCCTACGAGCAGTACTTC. Combining the CDR3 with reference TRBV7-2 and TRBJ2-7 gives the whole variable domain GAGVSQSPSNKVTEKGKDVELRCDPISGHTALYWYRQSLGQGLEFLIYFQGNSAPDKSGLPSDRFSAERTGGSVSTLTIQRTQQEDSAVYLCASSYGSYEQYFGPGTRLTVT.

This clonotype came up a few times. The CDR3 sequence: CASSLTAGAGTDTQYF. In nucleotides, the CDR3 is TGTGCCAGCAGCTTAACCGCGGGAGCGGGAACAGATACGCAGTATTTT. The chain is built from TRBV7-3 and TRBJ2-3; TRBD2 matches 7 bases. The ends lost 0 bases at V and 3 bases at J; junction bases unmatched: 6. The CDR3 is 16 amino acids. Germline CDR1 SGHTA, CDR2 FQGTGA.

The rearrangement links TRBV28 to TRBJ2-5; 8 nucleotides line up with TRBD1. Germline assignment: CDR1 MDHEN and CDR2 SYDVKM. V shed 4 bases and J 5 bases; nucleotides not matched to a gene: 9. The CDR3 covers 15 residues. The CDR3 here is CASSYPGGWSETQYF. CDR3 in DNA: TGTGCCAGCAGTTATCCAGGGGGCTGGAGCGAGACCCAGTACTTC.